This T cell receptor beta chain is from a study of T cell clones after liver transplantation. About this clone: What it binds is unknown.

This CDR3 has 14 residues. Per the germline V gene, CDR1 is SNHLY and CDR2 is FYNNEI. With 6 bases clipped from V and 4 bases from J, the junction kept 8 bases outside the gene matches. Assay used: immunoSEQ multiplex PCR; TCRdb lists only in-frame clones, some missing. The repertoire holds hundreds of clones, with under 30% as singletons. Alloreactive TCRbeta sequences came from sequencing proliferating CFSE-low cells in the MLR. The chain recombines TRBV2 with TRBJ2-7, with 8 bases that match TRBD1. Source material: CD8+ T cells from cultured PBMCs. The source is a human patient who received a liver transplant. The T cells may come from the graft donor. CDR3 region: CASSSRTGIYEQYF. CDR3 bases: TGTGCCAGCAGCTCCCGGACAGGGATTTACGAGCAGTACTTC.